This T cell receptor delta chain is drawn from a study of gamma-delta T cells after stem cell transplantation. TCRdb reanalysed the RT-PCR reads with CATT. The sample consists of roughly 2,400 delta-chain clones, approximately 19% of them appearing once. The CDR3 sequence is 20 residues long. The V segment lost 3 bases and the J segment 0 bases; nucleotides outside the gene matches: 18. Germline values: CDR1 GEAIGNYY, CDR2 EKD. The sample consisted of gamma-delta T cells. This sequence was found in a human donor. It is not recorded whose cells these are; they may come from a transplant donor. The chain is built from TRDV2 and TRDJ1; 10 bases fit TRDD3. The CDR3 region is CACDHWGMGVSDKDTDKLIF. The CDR3 DNA sequence: TGTGCCTGTGACCACTGGGGGATGGGGGTCTCCGACAAGGACACCGATAAACTCATCTTT.